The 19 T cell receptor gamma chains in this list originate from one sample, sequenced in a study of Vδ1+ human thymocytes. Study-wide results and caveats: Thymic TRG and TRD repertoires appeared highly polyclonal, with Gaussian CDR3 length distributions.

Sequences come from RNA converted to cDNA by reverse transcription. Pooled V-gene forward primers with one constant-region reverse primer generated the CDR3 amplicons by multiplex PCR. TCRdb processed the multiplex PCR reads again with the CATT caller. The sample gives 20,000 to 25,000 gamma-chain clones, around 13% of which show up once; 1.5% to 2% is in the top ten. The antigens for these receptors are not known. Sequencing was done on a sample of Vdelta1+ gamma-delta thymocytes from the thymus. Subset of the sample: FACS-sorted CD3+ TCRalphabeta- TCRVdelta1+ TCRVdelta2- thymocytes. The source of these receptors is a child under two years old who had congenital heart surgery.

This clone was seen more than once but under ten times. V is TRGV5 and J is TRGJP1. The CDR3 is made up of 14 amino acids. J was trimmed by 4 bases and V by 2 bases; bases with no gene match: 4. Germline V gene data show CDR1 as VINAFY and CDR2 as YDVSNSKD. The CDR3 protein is CATWDKGTGWFKIF. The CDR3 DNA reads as TGTGCCACCTGGGACAAAGGCACTGGTTGGTTCAAGATATTT.

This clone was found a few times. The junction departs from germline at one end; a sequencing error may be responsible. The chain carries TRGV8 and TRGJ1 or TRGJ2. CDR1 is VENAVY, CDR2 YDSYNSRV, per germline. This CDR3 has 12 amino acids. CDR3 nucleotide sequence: TGTGCCGCCTGGGATGTTTATTATAAGAAACTCTTT. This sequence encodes CAAWDVYYKKLF.

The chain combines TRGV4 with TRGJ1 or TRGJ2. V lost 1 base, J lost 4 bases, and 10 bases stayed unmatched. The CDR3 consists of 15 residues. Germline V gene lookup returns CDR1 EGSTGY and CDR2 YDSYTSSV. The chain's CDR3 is CATWDGGGLYYKKLF. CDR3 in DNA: TGTGCCACCTGGGATGGAGGTGGATTATATTATAAGAAACTCTTT.

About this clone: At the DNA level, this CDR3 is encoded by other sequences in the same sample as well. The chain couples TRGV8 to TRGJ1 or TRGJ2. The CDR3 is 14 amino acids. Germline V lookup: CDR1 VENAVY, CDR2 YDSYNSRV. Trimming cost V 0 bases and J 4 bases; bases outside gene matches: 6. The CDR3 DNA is TGTGCCACCTGGGATAGGCCGTGGTATTATAAGAAACTCTTT. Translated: CATWDRPWYYKKLF.

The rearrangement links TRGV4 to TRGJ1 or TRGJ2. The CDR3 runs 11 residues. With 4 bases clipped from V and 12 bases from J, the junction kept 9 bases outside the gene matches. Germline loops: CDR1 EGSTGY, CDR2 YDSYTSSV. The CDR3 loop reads CATWDGWRKLF. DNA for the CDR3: TGTGCCACCTGGGACGGGTGGAGGAAACTCTTT.

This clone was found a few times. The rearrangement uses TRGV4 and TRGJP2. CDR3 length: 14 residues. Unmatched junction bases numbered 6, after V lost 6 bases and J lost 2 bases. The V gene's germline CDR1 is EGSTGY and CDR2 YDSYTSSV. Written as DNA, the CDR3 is TGTGCCACCTGGAATTGGAGTAGTGATTGGATCAAGACGTTT. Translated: CATWNWSSDWIKTF.

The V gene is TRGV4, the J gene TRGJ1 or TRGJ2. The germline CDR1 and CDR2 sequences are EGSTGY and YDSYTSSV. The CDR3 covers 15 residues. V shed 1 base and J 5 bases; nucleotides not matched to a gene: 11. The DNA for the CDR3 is TGTGCCACCTGGGATGGCCTGGTCCCCAATTATAAGAAACTCTTT. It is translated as CATWDGLVPNYKKLF.

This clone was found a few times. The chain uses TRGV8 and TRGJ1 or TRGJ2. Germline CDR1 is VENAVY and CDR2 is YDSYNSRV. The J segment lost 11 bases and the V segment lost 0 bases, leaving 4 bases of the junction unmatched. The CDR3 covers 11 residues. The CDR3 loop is CATWDRPQKLF. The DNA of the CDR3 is TGTGCCACCTGGGATAGGCCCCAGAAACTCTTT.

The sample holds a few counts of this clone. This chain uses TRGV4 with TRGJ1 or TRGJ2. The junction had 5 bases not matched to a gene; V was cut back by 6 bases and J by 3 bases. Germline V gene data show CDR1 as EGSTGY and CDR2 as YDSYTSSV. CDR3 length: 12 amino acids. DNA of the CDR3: TGTGCCACCTGGAGACCTTATTATAAGAAACTCTTT. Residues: CATWRPYYKKLF.

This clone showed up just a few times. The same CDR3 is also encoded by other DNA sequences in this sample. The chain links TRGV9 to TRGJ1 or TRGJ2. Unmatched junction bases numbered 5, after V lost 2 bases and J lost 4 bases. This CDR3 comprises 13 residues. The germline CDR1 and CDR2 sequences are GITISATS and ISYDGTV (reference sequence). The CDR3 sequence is CALWEGYYYKKLF. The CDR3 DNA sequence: TGTGCCTTGTGGGAGGGGTACTATTATAAGAAACTCTTT.

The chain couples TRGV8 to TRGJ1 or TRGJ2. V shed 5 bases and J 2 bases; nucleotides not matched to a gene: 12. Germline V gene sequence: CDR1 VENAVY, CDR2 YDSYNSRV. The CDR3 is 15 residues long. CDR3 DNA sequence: TGTGCCACCTGGGGGCCCCATTATTATTATTATAAGAAACTCTTT. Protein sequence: CATWGPHYYYYKKLF.

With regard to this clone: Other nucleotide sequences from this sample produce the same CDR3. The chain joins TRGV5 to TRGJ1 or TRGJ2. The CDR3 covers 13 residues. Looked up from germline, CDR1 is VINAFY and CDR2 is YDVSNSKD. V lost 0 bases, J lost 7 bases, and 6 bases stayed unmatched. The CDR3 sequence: CATWDRRDYKKLF. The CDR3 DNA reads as TGTGCCACCTGGGACAGGCGGGACTATAAGAAACTCTTT.

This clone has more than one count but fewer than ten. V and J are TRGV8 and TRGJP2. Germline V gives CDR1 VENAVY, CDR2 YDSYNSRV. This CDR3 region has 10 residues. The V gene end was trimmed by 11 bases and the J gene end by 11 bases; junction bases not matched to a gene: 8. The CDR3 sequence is CASGAWIKTF. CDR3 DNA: TGTGCCAGCGGGGCCTGGATCAAGACGTTT.

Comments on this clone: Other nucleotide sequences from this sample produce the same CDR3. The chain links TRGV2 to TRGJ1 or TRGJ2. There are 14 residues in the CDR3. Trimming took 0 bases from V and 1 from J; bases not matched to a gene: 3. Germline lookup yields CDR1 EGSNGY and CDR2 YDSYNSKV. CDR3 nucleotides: TGTGCCACCTGGGACGGGCCAAATTATTATAAGAAACTCTTT. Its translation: CATWDGPNYYKKLF.

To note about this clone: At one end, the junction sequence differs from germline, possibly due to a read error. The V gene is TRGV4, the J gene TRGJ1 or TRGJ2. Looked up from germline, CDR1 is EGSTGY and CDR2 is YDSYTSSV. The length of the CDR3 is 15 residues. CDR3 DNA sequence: TGTGCCACCTGGGATCCCCAGGGGTTAGGGTATAACAAACTCTTT. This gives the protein CATWDPQGLGYNKLF.

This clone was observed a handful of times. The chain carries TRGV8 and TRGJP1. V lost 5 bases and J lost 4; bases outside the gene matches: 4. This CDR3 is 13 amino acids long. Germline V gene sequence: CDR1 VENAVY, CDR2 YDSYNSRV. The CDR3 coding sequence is TGTGCCACCTGGGTTAACACTGGTTGGTTCAAGATATTT. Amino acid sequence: CATWVNTGWFKIF.

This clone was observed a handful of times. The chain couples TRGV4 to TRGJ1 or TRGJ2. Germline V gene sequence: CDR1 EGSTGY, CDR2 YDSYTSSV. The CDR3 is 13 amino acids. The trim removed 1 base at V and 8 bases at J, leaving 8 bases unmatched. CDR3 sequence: CATWDGLGNKKLF. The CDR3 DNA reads TGTGCCACCTGGGATGGATTGGGTAATAAGAAACTCTTT.

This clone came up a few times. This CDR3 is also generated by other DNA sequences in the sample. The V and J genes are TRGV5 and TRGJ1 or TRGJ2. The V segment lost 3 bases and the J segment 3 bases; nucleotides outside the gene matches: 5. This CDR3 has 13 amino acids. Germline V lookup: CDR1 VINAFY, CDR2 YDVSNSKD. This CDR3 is CATWDPAYYKKLF. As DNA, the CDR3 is TGTGCCACCTGGGACCCCGCTTATTATAAGAAACTCTTT.

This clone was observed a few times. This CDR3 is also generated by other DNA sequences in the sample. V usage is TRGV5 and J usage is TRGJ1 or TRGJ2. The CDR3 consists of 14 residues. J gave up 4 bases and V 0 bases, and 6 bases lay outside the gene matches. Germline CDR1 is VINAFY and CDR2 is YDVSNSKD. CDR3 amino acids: CATWDRPWYYKKLF. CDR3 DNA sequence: TGTGCCACCTGGGACAGGCCTTGGTATTATAAGAAACTCTTT.